These T cell receptor beta chains were read from a single sample in a study of T cell responses to AZD1222 COVID-19 vaccine. Sequenced by immunoSEQ multiplex PCR; TCRdb stores in-frame clones only, minus some. The sample yields 90,000 to 100,000 clones, less than 85% seen once. Sequencing was performed on peripheral blood, taken 28 days after the second AZD1222 dose. These TCRs come from an adult who received the AZD1222 COVID-19 vaccine. Both conserved end residues are part of each CDR3. A D gene is named only where the DNA matches it firmly. Clone size is stated in some rows and not others, as once, few, many or a class when expanded.

TRBV19	TRBJ1-2	.	.	TGTGCCAGTAAAGGGCTGGACTGGGGCTACACCTTC	CASKGLDWGYTF
TRBV6-5	TRBJ1-5	.	.	TGTGCCAGCCGACAGGAAGCTTGGAATCAGCCCCAGCATTTT	CASRQEAWNQPQHF
TRBV5-5	TRBJ2-7	.	.	TGTGCCAGCAGCTTGTCAGGGACCCCCTACGAGCAGTACTTC	CASSLSGTPYEQYF
TRBV6-1	TRBJ1-1	.	.	TGTGCCAGCAGTGATCAGGGAGTGGGTGAAGCTTTCTTT	CASSDQGVGEAFF
TRBV6-5	TRBJ1-1	.	.	TGTGCCAGCAGTTACGGAGGGACAAACACTGAAGCTTTCTTT	CASSYGGTNTEAFF
TRBV9	TRBJ2-1	TRBD2	.	TGTGCCAGCAGCGTAGACGGGAGGGACAATGAGCAGTTCTTC	CASSVDGRDNEQFF
TRBV28	TRBJ1-2	.	.	TGTGCCAGCAGTTCCGGGAACGAAAATGGCTACACCTTC	CASSSGNENGYTF
TRBV11-2	TRBJ2-7	TRBD1	few	TGTGCCAGCAGCCTCTCGGCAGGGGGATACGAGCAGTACTTC	CASSLSAGGYEQYF
TRBV4-1	TRBJ2-2	.	.	TGCGCCAGCAGCCCCTCGTCGGGCGGGGAGCTGTTTTTT	CASSPSSGGELFF
TRBV5-4	TRBJ2-7	.	.	TGTGCCAGCAGCTGGACCTGGGACGGCGGGGCCGAGCAGTACTTC	CASSWTWDGGAEQYF
TRBV6-1	TRBJ1-4	.	.	TGTGCCAGCAGTGAAGGGGTCGACAGTATAACAACTAATGAAAAACTGTTTTTT	CASSEGVDSITTNEKLFF
TRBV3-1/TRBV3-2	TRBJ2-7	.	.	TGTGCCAGCAGCCAAGATTTGGGCAGGGGCAACGAGCAGTACTTC	CASSQDLGRGNEQYF
TRBV7-2	TRBJ2-1	.	.	TGTGCCAGCAGCTTAGCGGAGGAAGGTATTGGGGGTACGGTCTTC	CASSLAEEGIGGTVF
TRBV7-8	TRBJ1-6	.	.	TGTGCCAGCAGCTCCCGTATGGACAGTAATTACTCACCCCTCCACTTT	CASSSRMDSNYSPLHF
TRBV5-1	TRBJ1-1	TRBD1	.	TGCGCCAGCAGCTGGGGACAGGGGGTGGAAGCTTTCTTT	CASSWGQGVEAFF
TRBV5-1	TRBJ1-5	.	.	TGCGCCAGCAGCTTCTCGCCGGGCTCCCAGCCCCAGCATTTT	CASSFSPGSQPQHF